The T cell receptor beta chain described here comes from a study of shared clonotypes between healthy human individuals. Germline V CDR1 and CDR2: LNHDA, SQIVND (reference sequence). The CDR3 extends over 15 amino acids. After removal of 4 bases from V and 6 bases from J, the junction contained 6 bases not matched to a gene. Profiling relied on immunoSEQ multiplex PCR, and the TCRdb table lists in-frame clones only, not all of them. The table has some 2 million clones, roughly 95% seen once. This TCR came from a man aged 18-30 years in good health. This chain links TRBV19 with TRBJ1-5; 10 bases fit TRBD1. The sequenced sample consisted of naive CD4+ T cells sorted from blood. Subset denoted: CD45RA+ positively selected. DNA of the CDR3: TGTGCCAGTAGTACCTCCGGACAGGGGGGTCAGCCCCAGCATTTT. Protein product: CASSTSGQGGQPQHF. The complete variable domain, with remaining parts taken from reference TRBV19 and TRBJ1-5, reads DGGITQSPKYLFRKEGQNVTLSCEQNLNHDAMYWYRQDPGQGLRLIYYSQIVNDFQKGDIAEGYSVSREKKESFPLTVTSAQKNPTAFYLCASSTSGQGGQPQHFGDGTRLSIL.